This entry lists 23 T cell receptor beta chains sequenced from one sample in a study of T cell responses to AZD1222 COVID-19 vaccine. Using immunoSEQ multiplex PCR, the repertoire was profiled, and TCRdb retains in-frame clones only, with some absent. This sample has 120,000 to 150,000 clones, with about nine tenths found just once. Sequencing was performed on peripheral blood, taken 28 days after the second AZD1222 dose. These receptors came from an adult who received the AZD1222 COVID-19 vaccine.

The chain joins TRBV6-6 to TRBJ1-2, with 8 bases lining up with TRBD1. The germline V gene has CDR1 MNHNY and CDR2 SVGAGI (reference sequence). This CDR3 contains 14 residues. Losses at the gene ends were 6 bases for V and 4 bases for J; bases not matched to a gene: 7. CDR3 nucleotides: TGTGCCAGCAGGCTGACAGGGGAGGCCTATGGCTACACCTTC. It codes for CASRLTGEAYGYTF.

The chain couples TRBV21-1 to TRBJ1-3. TRBV21-1 is a pseudogene. CDR3 length equals 16 residues. Written as DNA, the CDR3 is TGTGCCAGCAGCAAAGCGGTAGTGATCTCTGGAAACACCATATATTTT. Its protein is CASSKAVVISGNTIYF.

The V call is TRBV28, the J call TRBJ2-3, with D perhaps matching TRBD1 (6 bases). The CDR3 covers 14 residues. Germline CDR1 and CDR2: MDHEN and SYDVKM. Trimming shortened V by 3 bases and J by 0 bases, and 7 bases separated the two germline ends. In nucleotides, the CDR3 is TGTGCCAGCAGTTTGACAGGAAGCACAGATACGCAGTATTTT. Translated, it gives CASSLTGSTDTQYF.

The chain recombines TRBV3-1 (or the pseudogene TRBV3-2) with TRBJ1-3; D is undetermined. Germline V lookup: CDR1 LGHDT, CDR2 YNNKEL (reference sequence). V was trimmed by 1 base and J by 8 bases, leaving 12 bases between them. This CDR3 has 14 amino acids. CDR3 loop: CASSQGTRHDTIYF. CDR3 nucleotides: TGTGCCAGCAGCCAAGGGACGAGGCACGACACCATATATTTT.

The CDR3 region is CASSVTGSEAFF. The CDR3, as DNA: TGTGCCAGTAGTGTCACAGGCTCTGAAGCTTTCTTT. The chain recombines TRBV19 with TRBJ1-1; D perhaps matches TRBD1 (5 bases). Germline CDR1 is LNHDA and CDR2 is SQIVND (reference sequence). The CDR3 consists of 12 residues. V was shortened by 5 bases and J by 6 bases, with 10 bases between the two germline ends.

Written as DNA, the CDR3 is TGTGCCAGCAGCTCCGGGACAGGAACCTACTTC. Translated, it gives CASSSGTGTYF. This sequence joins TRBV6-5 and TRBJ2-7, with 8 nucleotides matching TRBD1. V lost 6 bases to trimming and J lost 13 bases; unmatched junction nucleotides: 8. CDR1 is MNHEY, CDR2 SVGAGI, per germline. The CDR3 loop spans 11 amino acids.

The chain carries TRBV10-2 and TRBJ1-3; D call uncertain. Trimming took off 1 base at V and 0 bases at J, with 10 bases between the two ends. This CDR3 has 16 residues. Germline assignment: CDR1 WSHSY and CDR2 SAAADI. The CDR3, as DNA: TGCGCCAGCAGTGAGTTCGGAGTGTTCTCTGGAAACACCATATATTTT. It translates to CASSEFGVFSGNTIYF.

The chain couples TRBV28 to TRBJ1-1; the D is unclear. Germline-derived CDR1 and CDR2 are MDHEN and SYDVKM. The germline V and J ends were trimmed by 5 bases and 3 bases, with 16 bases remaining between them. This CDR3 has 15 amino acids. The CDR3 region has the DNA TGTGCCAGCAGTCCCCATGGGTATGTGGACACTGAAGCTTTCTTT. This codes for CASSPHGYVDTEAFF.

In DNA, the CDR3 is TGTGCCAGCAGTGAAAGGGGGGTCGAGCCCCAGCATTTT. As protein: CASSERGVEPQHF. The chain carries TRBV6-1 and TRBJ1-5, with a tentative D call TRBD1 (6 bases). Deletions cut 2 bases from V and 8 bases from J, with 10 bases between. The CDR3 covers 13 residues. Germline CDR1 MNHNS, CDR2 SASEGT.

For the CDR3, the DNA is TGTGCCAGCTCACCACTGGCGGGTTCAACTAATGAAAAACTGTTTTTT. The encoded protein is CASSPLAGSTNEKLFF. The chain uses TRBV18 and TRBJ1-4; D not certain. CDR3 length: 16 amino acids. Trimming removed 1 base at V and 0 bases at J, with 9 bases between. Looked up from germline, CDR1 is KGHSH and CDR2 is LQKENI.

This clone was picked up one time. This chain uses TRBV11-2 with TRBJ2-7, with D possibly TRBD2 on 7 matching bases. The V end was cut by 0 bases, the J end by 2 bases, with 11 bases between. CDR3 length: 15 amino acids. Germline loops: CDR1 SGHAT, CDR2 FQNNGV. The CDR3 DNA reads TGTGCCAGCAGCTTAGAAGGGGGAGGGCCCTACGAGCAGTACTTC. Translated: CASSLEGGGPYEQYF.

As concerns this clone: A read error may account for a junction end that differs from germline. The chain recombines TRBV28 with TRBJ2-3, with 8 nucleotides matching TRBD2. CDR1 is MDHEN, CDR2 SYDVKM, per germline. The CDR3 has 15 amino acids. DNA for the CDR3: TGTGCCAGCACTTTAAGAGCGGGAGCCACAGATACGCAGTATTTT. The encoded protein is CASTLRAGATDTQYF.

The sample holds a few counts of this clone. The J gene is TRBJ1-1, the V gene TRBV29-1; the D is unclear. The CDR3 length is 14 residues. V lost 3 bases to trimming and J lost 5 bases, with 16 bases between them. The germline CDR1 and CDR2 sequences are SQVTM and ANQGSEA. CDR3 bases: TGCAGCGTTGAGCTTTTGGGTAGAGGTACTGAAGCTTTCTTT. Translated, it gives CSVELLGRGTEAFF.

The V gene is TRBV19, the J gene TRBJ1-2; 9 nucleotides line up with TRBD1. Germline CDR1 reads LNHDA; CDR2 reads SQIVND (reference sequence). CDR3 size: 16 residues. J was trimmed by 4 bases and V by 4 bases; bases with no gene match: 10. In nucleotides, the CDR3 is TGTGCCAGTAGTAATCTCGGGACAGGGAAGAGCTATGGCTACACCTTC. Protein sequence: CASSNLGTGKSYGYTF.

The CDR3 bases are TGTGCCAGCAGCTCGGACGGTCGCTATGGCTACACCTTC. Its protein is CASSSDGRYGYTF. The V call is TRBV5-5, the J call TRBJ1-2; D not resolved. Germline loops: CDR1 SGHKS, CDR2 YYEKEE (reference sequence). The CDR3 length is 13 residues. Trimming shortened V by 3 bases and J by 4 bases, and 10 bases separated the two germline ends.

The chain is built from TRBV7-3 and TRBJ2-7; 13 positions agree with TRBD2. V dropped 1 base and J dropped 4; count of bases not matched to a gene: 10. This CDR3 has 18 residues. Germline values: CDR1 SGHTA, CDR2 FQGTGA. CDR3 loop: CASSLKLTSGRLGYEQYF. The CDR3 coding sequence is TGTGCCAGCAGCTTAAAGTTGACTAGCGGGAGGCTCGGATACGAGCAGTACTTC.

CDR3 amino acids: CATSLGSGNTIYF. The CDR3 DNA sequence: TGTGCCACCAGTTTGGGGTCCGGAAACACCATATATTTT. The chain has TRBV19 and TRBJ1-3; no reliable D call. The CDR3 totals 13 residues. Trimming stripped 10 bases from V and 4 bases from J, with 14 bases between. CDR1 is LNHDA and CDR2 is SQIVND in the germline V gene (reference sequence).

The chain links TRBV28 to TRBJ1-5; D perhaps matches TRBD1 (5 bases). In germline, CDR1 is MDHEN, CDR2 SYDVKM. CDR3 length: 17 residues. Trimming took 4 bases from V and 1 from J, leaving 17 bases between them. The CDR3 reads CASSSGSPGDSNQPQHF. CDR3 sequence (DNA): TGTGCCAGCAGTTCGGGTAGCCCGGGGGACAGCAATCAGCCCCAGCATTTT. The full variable domain, in which reference TRBV28 and TRBJ1-5 provide the parts outside the CDR3, is DVKVTQSSRYLVKRTGEKVFLECVQDMDHENMFWYRQDPGLGLRLIYFSYDVKMKEKGDIPEGYSVSREKKERFSLILESASTNQTSMYLCASSSGSPGDSNQPQHFGDGTRLSIL.

The gene calls are TRBV19 and TRBJ2-7; D remains ambiguous. This CDR3 contains 14 residues. The V gene's germline CDR1 is LNHDA and CDR2 SQIVND (reference sequence). V lost 3 bases, J lost 0 bases, and 9 bases lay in between. Written as DNA, the CDR3 is TGTGCCAGTAGTATCACCCAAAGCTCCTACGAGCAGTACTTC. This sequence encodes CASSITQSSYEQYF.

This clone was seen a single time. The V gene is TRBV28, the J gene TRBJ1-4; no reliable D call. Trimming removed 1 base at V and 11 bases at J, with 14 bases between. Germline CDR1 reads MDHEN; CDR2 reads SYDVKM. The CDR3 is 14 residues long. The CDR3 region has the DNA TGTGCCAGCAGTTTATTCGGCGGGTTGGGCAAACTGTTTTTT. Translation gives CASSLFGGLGKLFF.

The chain joins TRBV11-2 to TRBJ2-7; 8 bases fit TRBD1. The germline V gene has CDR1 SGHAT and CDR2 FQNNGV. V gave up 5 bases and J gave up 4 bases; unmatched junction bases: 7. This CDR3 is built from 14 residues. The DNA for the CDR3 is TGTGCCAGCAGCCTTTCTACAGGGGGATACGAGCAGTACTTC. Amino acid sequence: CASSLSTGGYEQYF.

The J gene is TRBJ2-7, the V gene TRBV21-1; no check of the table's D call, TRBD2, against the DNA was made. TRBV21-1 is classified as a pseudogene. The CDR3 has 12 amino acids. DNA of the CDR3: TGTGCTGGGGTAGGAGGGTCCTACGAGCAGTACTTC. It encodes CAGVGGSYEQYF.

This chain joins TRBV5-4 and TRBJ1-1; D remains unclear. From germline, CDR1 is SGHNT and CDR2 YYREEE (reference sequence). The CDR3 consists of 14 residues. The V end lost 0 bases, the J end lost 1 base, and 7 bases lay between the germline ends. DNA for the CDR3: TGTGCCAGCAGCTTGGGACGGAGGAACACTGAAGCTTTCTTT. Encoded protein: CASSLGRRNTEAFF.